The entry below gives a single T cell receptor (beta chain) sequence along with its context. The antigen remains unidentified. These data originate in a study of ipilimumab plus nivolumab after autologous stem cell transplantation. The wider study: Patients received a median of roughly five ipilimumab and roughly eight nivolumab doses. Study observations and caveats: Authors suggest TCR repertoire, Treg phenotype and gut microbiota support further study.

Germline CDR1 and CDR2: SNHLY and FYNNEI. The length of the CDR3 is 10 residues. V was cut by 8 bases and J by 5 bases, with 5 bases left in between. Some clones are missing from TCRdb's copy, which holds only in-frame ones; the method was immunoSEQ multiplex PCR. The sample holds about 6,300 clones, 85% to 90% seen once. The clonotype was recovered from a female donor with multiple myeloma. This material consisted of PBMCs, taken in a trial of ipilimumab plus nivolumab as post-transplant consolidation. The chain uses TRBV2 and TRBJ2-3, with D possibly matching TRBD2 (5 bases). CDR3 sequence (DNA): TGTGCCAGCGAGGGAGATACGCAGTATTTT. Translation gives CASEGDTQYF.